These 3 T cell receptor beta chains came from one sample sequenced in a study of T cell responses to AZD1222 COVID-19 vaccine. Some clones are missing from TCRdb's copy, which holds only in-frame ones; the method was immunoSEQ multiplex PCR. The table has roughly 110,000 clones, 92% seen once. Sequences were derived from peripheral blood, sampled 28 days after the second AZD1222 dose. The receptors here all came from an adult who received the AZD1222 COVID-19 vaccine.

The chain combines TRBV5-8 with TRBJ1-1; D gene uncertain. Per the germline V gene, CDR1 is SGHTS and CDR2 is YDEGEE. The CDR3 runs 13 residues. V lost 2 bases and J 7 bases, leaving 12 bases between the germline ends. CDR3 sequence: CASSFGGSREAFF. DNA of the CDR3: TGTGCCAGCAGCTTTGGAGGTTCCCGTGAAGCTTTCTTT.

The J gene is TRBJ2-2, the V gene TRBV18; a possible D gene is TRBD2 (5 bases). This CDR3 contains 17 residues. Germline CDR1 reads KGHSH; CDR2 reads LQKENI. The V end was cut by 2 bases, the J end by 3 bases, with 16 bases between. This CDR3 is CASSPMNVGRDTGELFF. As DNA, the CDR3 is TGTGCCAGCTCACCAATGAACGTAGGGCGGGACACCGGGGAGCTGTTTTTT.

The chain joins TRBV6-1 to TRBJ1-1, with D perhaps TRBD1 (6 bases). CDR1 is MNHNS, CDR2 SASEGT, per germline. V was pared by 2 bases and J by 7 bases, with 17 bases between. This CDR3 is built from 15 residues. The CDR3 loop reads CASSERGRGLYEAFF. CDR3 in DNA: TGTGCCAGCAGTGAAAGGGGCAGGGGTCTTTATGAAGCTTTCTTT.